The source of this T cell receptor beta chain is a study of T cell responses to AZD1222 COVID-19 vaccine. Profiled with immunoSEQ multiplex PCR; TCRdb holds only in-frame clones, not every one. The sample yields tens of thousands of clones, 80% to 95% seen once. This CDR3 is 16 amino acids long. V dropped 3 bases and J dropped 0; count of bases not matched to a gene: 8. Looked up from germline, CDR1 is SGDLS and CDR2 is YYNGEE. The receptor was derived from an adult who received the AZD1222 COVID-19 vaccine. V is TRBV9 and J is TRBJ1-1, with 7 bases matching TRBD1. This sample comprised peripheral blood, obtained 28 days after the second AZD1222 dose. The CDR3 nucleotides are TGTGCCAGCAGCGCATTCTCGGACAGGATGAACACTGAAGCTTTCTTT. Amino acids: CASSAFSDRMNTEAFF.